The 9 T cell receptor beta chains given below trace back to one sample, sequenced in a study of identical twins. Using its own MiXCR run on the 5' RACE reads, TCRdb lists one record per CDR3 protein. The data contain 510,000 or so distinct CDR3 sequences, approximately 16% of them singletons. A further study also used this sample, focusing on yellow fever vaccine responses in identical twins.

The source material was CD4+ T cells sorted from blood. The source is a woman aged 18-30 years in good health.

This clonotype appeared a few times. The chain has TRBV6-2 or TRBV6-3 and TRBJ2-3; maybe TRBD2 (6 bases). Trimming removed 5 bases from V and 10 bases from J, with 10 bases in between. Germline CDR1 MNHEY, CDR2 SVGEGT. The CDR3 length is 11 residues. Written as DNA, the CDR3 is TGTGCCAGCAGTCGGGGGAGTGCGCAGTATTTT. The encoded protein is CASSRGSAQYF.

This clonotype was counted a few times. The chain couples TRBV19 to TRBJ1-4, with D uncertain. Germline V gene data show CDR1 as LNHDA and CDR2 as SQIVND (reference sequence). V was pared by 4 bases and J by 0 bases, with 6 bases between. This CDR3 comprises 14 residues. CDR3 loop: CASSTIATNEKLFF. The CDR3 DNA reads as TGTGCCAGTAGTACAATTGCAACTAATGAAAAACTGTTTTTT.

This chain uses TRBV28 with TRBJ1-1; a weak D match, TRBD1 (5 bases). The CDR3 is 16 residues long. Trimming removed 5 bases from V and 4 bases from J, with 20 bases in between. Looked up from germline, CDR1 is MDHEN and CDR2 is SYDVKM. This chain's CDR3 is CASSPHPTGDSTEAFF. The CDR3 region has the DNA TGTGCCAGCAGTCCACACCCCACGGGGGATTCCACTGAAGCTTTCTTT.

The chain is built from TRBV10-1 and TRBJ1-1; the D gene is possibly TRBD1 (6 bases). The V end was cut by 6 bases, the J end by 4 bases, with 12 bases between. CDR3 length: 13 residues. Per germline, CDR1 WNHNN and CDR2 SYGVQD (reference sequence). The CDR3 reads CASRPQGSTEAFF. The CDR3 DNA reads TGCGCCAGCAGACCACAGGGATCCACTGAAGCTTTCTTT.

The J gene is TRBJ2-1, the V gene TRBV12-3 or TRBV12-4; 10 bases agree with TRBD2. V dropped 6 bases and J dropped 9; count of bases not matched to a gene: 8. This CDR3 is 14 amino acids long. CDR3 in amino acids: CASSGTSAFREQFF. The CDR3 region has the DNA TGTGCCAGCAGCGGGACTAGCGCATTTCGTGAGCAGTTCTTC.

This clonotype was counted a few times. The rearrangement uses TRBV5-8 and TRBJ2-6, with unresolved D. The length of the CDR3 is 13 residues. Trimming pared 9 bases from V and 4 bases from J, leaving 11 bases between. Per germline, CDR1 SGHTS and CDR2 YDEGEE. The CDR3 reads CATFLEGANVLTF. CDR3 in DNA: TGTGCCACCTTCCTGGAGGGGGCCAACGTCCTGACTTTC. The full variable domain, in which reference TRBV5-8 and TRBJ2-6 provide the parts outside the CDR3, is EAGVTQSPTHLIKTRGQQATLRCSPISGHTSVYWYQQALGLGLQFLLWYDEGEERNRGNFPPRFSGRQFPNYSSELNVNALELEDSALYLCATFLEGANVLTFGAGSRLTVL.

This clonotype has just a few counts. The chain is built from TRBV10-1 and TRBJ2-3; tentatively, D is TRBD1 (5 bases). V lost 5 bases and J 5 bases, leaving 8 bases between the germline ends. The CDR3 is 12 amino acids. Germline CDR1 and CDR2: WNHNN and SYGVQD (reference sequence). The CDR3 DNA reads TGCGCCAGCAGTACCACAGGAGATACGCAGTATTTT. Its translation is CASSTTGDTQYF.

This chain's CDR3 is CASVDRVPGGKLFF. The CDR3 region has the DNA TGTGCCAGCGTCGACAGGGTCCCGGGAGGAAAACTGTTTTTT. The chain employs TRBV2 and TRBJ1-4; TRBD1 matches 7 bases. The CDR3 covers 14 residues. J was trimmed by 10 bases and V by 8 bases; bases with no gene match: 13. The germline V gene has CDR1 SNHLY and CDR2 FYNNEI.

There are a few counts of this clonotype. The chain combines TRBV27 with TRBJ2-7; a possible D gene is TRBD1 (5 bases). The V gene's germline CDR1 is MNHEY and CDR2 SMNVEV (reference sequence). The CDR3 has 15 amino acids. Trimming cost V 6 bases and J 3 bases, with 18 bases left between them. The CDR3 DNA reads TGTGCCAGCAGCTATACAGGAATTCGCCTCTACGAGCAGTACGTC. Translated, it gives CASSYTGIRLYEQYV.